The T cell receptor beta chain described here comes from a study of vaccination and CD4 T cells after COVID-19. Treatment reported: roughly ten-day PBMC culture with coronavirus spike peptide pools or control peptides (ViraFEST assay). From germline, CDR1 is GTSNPN and CDR2 SVGIG (reference sequence). Trimming left V 4 bases short and J 0 bases short, with 9 bases between. The CDR3 runs to 13 residues. This clonotype was counted only a few times. Antigen: not known. Sequencing of the DNA from cultured CD4+ T cells was carried out with the Oncomine TCR Beta short-read assay. TCRdb fed the PCR reads into MiXCR, producing one record per CDR3 protein. The sample gives roughly 11,000 distinct CDR3 sequences, over 40% of which show up once; 20% to 25% is in the top ten.

V gene TRBV30 combines with J gene TRBJ1-1; D unresolved. Sample: cultured CD4+ T cells from blood, taken after SARS-CoV-2 vaccination. The TCR sequence derives from a human donor with COVID-19. The CDR3 sequence is CAWIGILNTEAFF. The CDR3 coding sequence is TGTGCCTGGATCGGCATTCTGAACACTGAAGCTTTCTTT.